The following is a T cell receptor (beta chain) sequence with its context. The germline V and J ends were trimmed by 5 bases and 0 bases, with 22 bases remaining between them. The CDR3 is 18 amino acids. Germline assignment: CDR1 SGHVS and CDR2 FNYEAQ. Stated treatment: oral pan-JAK inhibitor, 5-10 mg twice daily. Lesional scalp punch biopsies and peripheral blood came from alopecia areata patients. These data belong to a study of CD8+ T cells in alopecia areata. Once RNA had been extracted, it was reverse transcribed into cDNA to act as the sequencing template. The repertoire was sequenced with immunoSEQ multiplex PCR; TCRdb's copy has only in-frame clones and lacks some. The repertoire holds fewer than 4,500 clones, with 65% to 70% as singletons.

The input for sequencing was skin, taken at week 24, from a patient treated with tofacitinib. The clonotype was recovered from a human donor with alopecia areata. The V call is TRBV7-6, the J call TRBJ1-1; D perhaps matches TRBD1 (5 bases). CDR3 protein: CASSLGAPGIILNTEAFF. The DNA of the CDR3 is TGTGCCAGCAGCCTAGGAGCCCCAGGGATAATCTTGAACACTGAAGCTTTCTTT.